These T cell receptor beta chains were read from a single sample in a study of human versus mouse CDR3 diversity and MHC coevolution. Measured with immunoSEQ multiplex PCR; TCRdb has only the in-frame clones, and not every one. The sample holds tens of thousands of clones; roughly 93% are singletons and the top ten take 1.1% to 1.5%. The sample taken for sequencing was naive CD4+ T cells from blood. These receptor sequences come from a person between 30 and 69 years old in good health. Each CDR3 is given with its conserved first and last residue. The D gene is left open where the match is weak. The size of a clone is reported for some rows only, either as once, few or many, or as a class for expanded clones.

>TRBD2|.|TRBJ2-1|TRBV10-3
TGTGCCATCAGTGGACTAGCGGGAGGACACAATGAGCAGTTCTTC
CAISGLAGGHNEQFF
>.|few|TRBJ1-5|TRBV19
TGTGCCAGTACCTCAGGGTATTGGCAGCCCCAGCATTTT
CASTSGYWQPQHF
>TRBD2|once|TRBJ2-1|TRBV30
TGTGCCTGGAGTGTACTAGCGGGGGGATTGAATGAGCAGTTCTTC
CAWSVLAGGLNEQFF
>.|.|TRBJ1-5|TRBV6-1
TGTGCCAGCAGTGAGGCCCCGGGGTCTCAGCCCCAGCATTTT
CASSEAPGSQPQHF
>TRBD2|.|TRBJ2-7|TRBV18
TGTGCCAGCTCACCGCTGGTAGCGGGAGTAGGTTCCTACGAGCAGTACTTC
CASSPLVAGVGSYEQYF
>.|once|TRBJ1-1|TRBV5-1
TGCGCCAGCAGCAACGGACAGACCGGACTCGAAGAAGCTTTCTTT
CASSNGQTGLEEAFF
>.|once|TRBJ1-1|TRBV6-5
TGTGCCACCTCTATGGGGGCAGGCACTGAAGCTTTCTTT
CATSMGAGTEAFF
>.|few|TRBJ1-5|TRBV7-2
TGTGCCAGCAGCCCCGGCGGGGGGGGCAATCAGCCCCAGCATTTT
CASSPGGGGNQPQHF
>TRBD1|.|TRBJ1-2|TRBV28
TGTGCCAGCAGACCGGACAGGGGGTATGGCTACACCTTC
CASRPDRGYGYTF
>.|.|TRBJ2-2|TRBV6-5
TGTGCCAGCACCAGAGCCTCGGGGACCGGGGAGCTGTTTTTT
CASTRASGTGELFF
>.|.|TRBJ1-1|TRBV18
TGTGCCAGCTCACCGGGACACGCTTTGAACACTGAAGCTTTCTTT
CASSPGHALNTEAFF
>TRBD1|.|TRBJ2-5|TRBV2
TGTGCCAGCAGTGGCGACAGGGGAGGTGAGACCCAGTACTTC
CASSGDRGGETQYF
>.|.|TRBJ1-4|TRBV11-2
TGTGCCAGCAGCCGCGTGCGTAATGAAAAACTGTTTTTT
CASSRVRNEKLFF
>TRBD1|.|TRBJ2-7|TRBV5-4
TGTGCCAGCAGCTTGGGAGTAGGGCAGGGGGCGTACGAGCAGTACTTC
CASSLGVGQGAYEQYF
>.|.|TRBJ1-1|TRBV2
TGTGCCAGCAGTGCGACGAGGGCTGAAGCTTTCTTT
CASSATRAEAFF
>TRBD1|once|TRBJ2-1|TRBV6-5
TGTGCCAGCAGTTACTCGGGACAGGGGACGAATGAGCAGTTCTTC
CASSYSGQGTNEQFF
>.|once|TRBJ1-6|TRBV9
TGTGCCAGCACCCCTTCCCCGGGACAAAGAAATTCACCCCTCCACTTT
CASTPSPGQRNSPLHF
>TRBD1|.|TRBJ1-1|TRBV18
TGTGCCAGCTCACCACAGGGGGCGGGAGGGACTGAAGCTTTCTTT
CASSPQGAGGTEAFF
>.|.|TRBJ1-2|TRBV30
TGTGCCTGGAGTGTACAAGGGAGAGGTGGCTACACCTTC
CAWSVQGRGGYTF
>.|.|TRBJ1-6|TRBV7-8
TGTGCCAGCAGCTTATACGGGAGGAATTCACCCCTCCACTTT
CASSLYGRNSPLHF
>TRBD2|once|TRBJ2-3|TRBV25-1
TGTGCCAGCAGTGAATCAGGGGCTAGCGGGAGGGATACGCAGTATTTT
CASSESGASGRDTQYF
>TRBD1|.|TRBJ1-2|TRBV7-2
TGTGCCAGCAGCTCAGAGGGACAGGGGGCCCATGGCTACACCTTC
CASSSEGQGAHGYTF
>.|.|TRBJ1-1|TRBV19
TGTGCCAGTAGTTCTGACGACACGATGAACACTGAAGCTTTCTTT
CASSSDDTMNTEAFF
>.|.|TRBJ2-7|TRBV9
TGTGCCAGCAGCCCTCTGAGCGGACTAACCTACGAGCAGTACTTC
CASSPLSGLTYEQYF
>TRBD2|.|TRBJ2-5|TRBV5-1
TGCGCCAGCAGCGTGAACCATCTAGCGGGGGGGCAAGAGACCCAGTACTTC
CASSVNHLAGGQETQYF
>.|.|TRBJ2-1|TRBV19
TGTGCCAGTAGTGGGACTTTCTCCTACAATGAGCAGTTCTTC
CASSGTFSYNEQFF
>.|.|TRBJ1-2|TRBV19
TGTGCCAGCGTCATACCGGGACTCTTCTATGGCTACACCTTC
CASVIPGLFYGYTF
>TRBD1|.|TRBJ1-5|TRBV5-5
TGTGCCAGCAGTATGACAGGGGGCAATCAGCCCCAGCATTTT
CASSMTGGNQPQHF
>TRBD1|.|TRBJ2-3|TRBV18
TGTGCCAGCTCGCCCGACAGGGTCCTTTATTATACGCAGTATTTT
CASSPDRVLYYTQYF